The TCR beta chain under discussion was sequenced for a study of shared clonotypes between healthy human individuals. The J segment lost 2 bases and the V segment lost 2 bases, leaving 0 bases of the junction unmatched. Looked up from germline, CDR1 is ENHRY and CDR2 is SYGVKD. The CDR3 is made up of 15 amino acids. Over several immunoSEQ plates, each subset's genomic DNA was distributed in even portions. This table comes from immunoSEQ multiplex PCR, and its TCRdb copy is limited to in-frame clones, with some not included. Altogether fewer than 700,000 clones are present, about 80% being singletons, with the ten largest covering around 13%.

The sample comprised PBMCs. V usage is TRBV10-3 and J usage is TRBJ2-1; 10 nucleotides line up with TRBD1. The clonotype was recovered from a woman in her forties in good health. Some clones in this sample may be carry-over from other donors' samples. The CDR3 nucleotides read TGTGCCATCAGTGAGGGACAGGGGGCCTACAATGAGCAGTTCTTC. Translated: CAISEGQGAYNEQFF.